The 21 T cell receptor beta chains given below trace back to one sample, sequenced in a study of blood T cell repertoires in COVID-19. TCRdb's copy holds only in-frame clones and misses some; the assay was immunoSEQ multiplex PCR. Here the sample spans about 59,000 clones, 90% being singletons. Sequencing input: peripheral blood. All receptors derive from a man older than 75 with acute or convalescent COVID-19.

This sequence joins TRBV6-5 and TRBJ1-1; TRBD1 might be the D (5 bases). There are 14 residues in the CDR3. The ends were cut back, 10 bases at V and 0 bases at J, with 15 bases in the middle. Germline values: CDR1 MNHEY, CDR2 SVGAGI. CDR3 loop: CANTPQALNTEAFF. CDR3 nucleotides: TGTGCCAACACACCACAGGCCCTGAACACTGAAGCTTTCTTT.

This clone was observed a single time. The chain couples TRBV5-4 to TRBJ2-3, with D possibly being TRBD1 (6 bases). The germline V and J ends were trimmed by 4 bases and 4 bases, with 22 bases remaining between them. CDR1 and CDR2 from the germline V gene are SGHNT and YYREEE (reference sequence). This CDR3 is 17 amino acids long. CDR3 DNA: TGTGCCAGCAGCCACTTCCGAGGGACACCCCATCCAGATACGCAGTATTTT. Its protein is CASSHFRGTPHPDTQYF.

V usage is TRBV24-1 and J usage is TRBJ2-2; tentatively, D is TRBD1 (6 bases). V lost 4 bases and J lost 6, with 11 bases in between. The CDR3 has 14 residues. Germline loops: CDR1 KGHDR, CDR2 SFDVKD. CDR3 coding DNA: TGTGCCACCAGTGACAGGGGTAAAGCCGGGGAGCTGTTTTTT. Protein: CATSDRGKAGELFF.

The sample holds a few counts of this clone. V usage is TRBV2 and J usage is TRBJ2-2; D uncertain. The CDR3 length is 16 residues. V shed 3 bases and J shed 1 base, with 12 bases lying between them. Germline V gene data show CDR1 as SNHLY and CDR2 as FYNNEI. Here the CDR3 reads CASSDKRPENTGELFF. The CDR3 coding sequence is TGTGCCAGCAGTGACAAGCGCCCAGAGAACACCGGGGAGCTGTTTTTT.

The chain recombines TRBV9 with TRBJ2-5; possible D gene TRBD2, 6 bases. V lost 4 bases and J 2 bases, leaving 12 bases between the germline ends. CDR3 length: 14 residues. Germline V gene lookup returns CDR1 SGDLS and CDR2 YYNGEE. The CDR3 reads CASSPGTAQETQYF. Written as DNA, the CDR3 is TGTGCCAGCAGCCCTGGGACTGCACAAGAGACCCAGTACTTC.

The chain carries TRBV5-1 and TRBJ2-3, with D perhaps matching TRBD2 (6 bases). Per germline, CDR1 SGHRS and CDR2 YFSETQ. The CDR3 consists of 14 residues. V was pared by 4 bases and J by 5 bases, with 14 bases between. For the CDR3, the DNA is TGCGCCAGCAGCGATGGACGGAGGGGAGATACGCAGTATTTT. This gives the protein CASSDGRRGDTQYF.

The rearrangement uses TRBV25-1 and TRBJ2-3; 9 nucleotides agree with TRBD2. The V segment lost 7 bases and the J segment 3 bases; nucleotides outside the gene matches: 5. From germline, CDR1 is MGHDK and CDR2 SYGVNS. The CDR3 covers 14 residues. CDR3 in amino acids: CASIPSGKTDTQYF. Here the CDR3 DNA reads TGTGCCAGCATCCCTAGCGGGAAAACAGATACGCAGTATTTT.

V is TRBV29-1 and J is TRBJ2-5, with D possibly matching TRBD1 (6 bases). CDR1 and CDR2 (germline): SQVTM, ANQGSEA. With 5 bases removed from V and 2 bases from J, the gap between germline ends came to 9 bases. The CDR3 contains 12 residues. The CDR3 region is CSVQGTQETQYF. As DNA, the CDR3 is TGCAGCGTTCAAGGGACACAAGAGACCCAGTACTTC.

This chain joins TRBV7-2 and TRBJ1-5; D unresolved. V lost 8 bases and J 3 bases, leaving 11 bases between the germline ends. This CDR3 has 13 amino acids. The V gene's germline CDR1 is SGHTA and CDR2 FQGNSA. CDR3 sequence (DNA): TGTGCCAGCGGGCTGTCCCCCAATCAGCCCCAGCATTTT. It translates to CASGLSPNQPQHF. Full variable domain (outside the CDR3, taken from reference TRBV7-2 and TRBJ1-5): GAGVSQSPSNKVTEKGKDVELRCDPISGHTALYWYRQSLGQGLEFLIYFQGNSAPDKSGLPSDRFSAERTGGSVSTLTIQRTQQEDSAVYLCASGLSPNQPQHFGDGTRLSIL.

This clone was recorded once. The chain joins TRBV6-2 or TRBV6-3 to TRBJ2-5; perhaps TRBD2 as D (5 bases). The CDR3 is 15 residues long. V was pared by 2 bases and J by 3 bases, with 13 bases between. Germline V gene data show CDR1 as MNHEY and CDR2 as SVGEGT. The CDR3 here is CASSYGLAREETQYF. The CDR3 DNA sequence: TGTGCCAGCAGTTACGGTTTAGCGAGGGAAGAGACCCAGTACTTC.

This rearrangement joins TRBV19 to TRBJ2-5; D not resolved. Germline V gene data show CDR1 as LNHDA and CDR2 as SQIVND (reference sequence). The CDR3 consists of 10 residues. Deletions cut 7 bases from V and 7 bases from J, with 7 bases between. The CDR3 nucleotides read TGTGCCAGTAAGTTTAGGACCCAGTACTTC. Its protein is CASKFRTQYF.

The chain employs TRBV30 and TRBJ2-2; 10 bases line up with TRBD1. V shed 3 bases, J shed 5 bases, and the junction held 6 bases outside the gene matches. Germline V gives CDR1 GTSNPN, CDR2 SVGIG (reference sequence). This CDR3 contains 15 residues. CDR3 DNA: TGTGCCTGGAGGAAGGTGGGACAGGGGACCGGGGAGCTGTTTTTT. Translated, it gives CAWRKVGQGTGELFF.

The CDR3 spells CASSYPQGAKANEQFF. CDR3 nucleotide sequence: TGTGCCAGCAGCTATCCACAGGGGGCGAAAGCCAATGAGCAGTTCTTC. This sequence joins TRBV28 and TRBJ2-1; TRBD1 agrees at 9 bases. The CDR3 is made up of 16 amino acids. The V gene's germline CDR1 is MDHEN and CDR2 SYDVKM. Germline trimming cut 6 bases from V and 6 bases from J; bases unmatched to any gene: 12.

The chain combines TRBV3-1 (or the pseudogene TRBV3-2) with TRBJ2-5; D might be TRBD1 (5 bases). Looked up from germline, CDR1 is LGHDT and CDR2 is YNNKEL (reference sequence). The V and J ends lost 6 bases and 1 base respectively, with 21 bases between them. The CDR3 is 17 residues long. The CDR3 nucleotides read TGTGCCAGCAGACCGACCACCTGGACACACACCCAAGAGACCCAGTACTTC. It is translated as CASRPTTWTHTQETQYF.

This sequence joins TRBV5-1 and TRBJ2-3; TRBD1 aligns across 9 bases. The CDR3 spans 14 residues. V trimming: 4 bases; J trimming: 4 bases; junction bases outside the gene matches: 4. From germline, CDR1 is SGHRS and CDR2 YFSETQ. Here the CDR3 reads CASSIGTGSDTQYF. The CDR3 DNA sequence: TGCGCCAGCAGCATAGGGACAGGGTCAGATACGCAGTATTTT.

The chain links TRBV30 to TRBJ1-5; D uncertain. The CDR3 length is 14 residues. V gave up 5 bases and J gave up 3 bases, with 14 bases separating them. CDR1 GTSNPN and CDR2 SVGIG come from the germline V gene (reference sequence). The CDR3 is CAWRGVGYNQPQHF. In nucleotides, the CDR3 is TGTGCCTGGCGGGGAGTTGGTTACAATCAGCCCCAGCATTTT. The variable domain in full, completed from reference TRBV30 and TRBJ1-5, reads SQTIHQWPATLVQPVGSPLSLECTVEGTSNPNLYWYRQAAGRGLQLLFYSVGIGQISSEVPQNLSASRPQDRQFILSSKKLLLSDSGFYLCAWRGVGYNQPQHFGDGTRLSIL.

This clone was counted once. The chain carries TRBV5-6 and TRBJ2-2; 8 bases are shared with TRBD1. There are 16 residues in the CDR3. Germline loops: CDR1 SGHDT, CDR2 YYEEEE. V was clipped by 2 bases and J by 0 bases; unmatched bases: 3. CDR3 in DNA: TGTGCCAGCAGCTTATGGGACAGGTCGAACACCGGGGAGCTGTTTTTT. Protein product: CASSLWDRSNTGELFF.

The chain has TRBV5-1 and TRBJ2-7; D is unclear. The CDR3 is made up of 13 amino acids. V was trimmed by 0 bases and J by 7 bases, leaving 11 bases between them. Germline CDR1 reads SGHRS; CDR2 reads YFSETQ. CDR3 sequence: CASSLAVQREQYF. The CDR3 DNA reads TGCGCCAGCAGCTTGGCCGTCCAGAGGGAGCAGTACTTC. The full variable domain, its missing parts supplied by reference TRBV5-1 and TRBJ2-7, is KAGVTQTPRYLIKTRGQQVTLSCSPISGHRSVSWYQQTPGQGLQFLFEYFSETQRNKGNFPGRFSGRQFSNSRSEMNVSTLELGDSALYLCASSLAVQREQYFGPGTRLTVT.

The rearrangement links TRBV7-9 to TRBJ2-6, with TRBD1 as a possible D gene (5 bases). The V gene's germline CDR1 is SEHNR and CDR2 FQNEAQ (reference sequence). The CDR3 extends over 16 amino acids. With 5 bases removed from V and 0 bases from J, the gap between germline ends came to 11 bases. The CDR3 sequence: CASSPWGNSGANVLTF. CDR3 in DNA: TGTGCCAGCAGCCCCTGGGGCAACTCTGGGGCCAACGTCCTGACTTTC.

CDR3: CATGTGLDNEQFF. CDR3 sequence (DNA): TGTGCCACCGGGACAGGACTCGACAATGAGCAGTTCTTC. The V gene is TRBV10-3, the J gene TRBJ2-1; TRBD1 matches 8 bases. The CDR3 is 13 residues long. With 10 bases clipped from V and 5 bases from J, the junction kept 7 bases outside the gene matches. The germline V gene encodes CDR1 ENHRY and CDR2 SYGVKD.

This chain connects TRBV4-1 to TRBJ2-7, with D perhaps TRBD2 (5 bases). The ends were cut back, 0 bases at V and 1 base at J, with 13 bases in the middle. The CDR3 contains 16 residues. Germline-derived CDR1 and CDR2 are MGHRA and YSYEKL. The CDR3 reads CASSQDGIGVSYEQYF. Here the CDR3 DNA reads TGCGCCAGCAGCCAAGATGGGATCGGGGTATCCTACGAGCAGTACTTC.